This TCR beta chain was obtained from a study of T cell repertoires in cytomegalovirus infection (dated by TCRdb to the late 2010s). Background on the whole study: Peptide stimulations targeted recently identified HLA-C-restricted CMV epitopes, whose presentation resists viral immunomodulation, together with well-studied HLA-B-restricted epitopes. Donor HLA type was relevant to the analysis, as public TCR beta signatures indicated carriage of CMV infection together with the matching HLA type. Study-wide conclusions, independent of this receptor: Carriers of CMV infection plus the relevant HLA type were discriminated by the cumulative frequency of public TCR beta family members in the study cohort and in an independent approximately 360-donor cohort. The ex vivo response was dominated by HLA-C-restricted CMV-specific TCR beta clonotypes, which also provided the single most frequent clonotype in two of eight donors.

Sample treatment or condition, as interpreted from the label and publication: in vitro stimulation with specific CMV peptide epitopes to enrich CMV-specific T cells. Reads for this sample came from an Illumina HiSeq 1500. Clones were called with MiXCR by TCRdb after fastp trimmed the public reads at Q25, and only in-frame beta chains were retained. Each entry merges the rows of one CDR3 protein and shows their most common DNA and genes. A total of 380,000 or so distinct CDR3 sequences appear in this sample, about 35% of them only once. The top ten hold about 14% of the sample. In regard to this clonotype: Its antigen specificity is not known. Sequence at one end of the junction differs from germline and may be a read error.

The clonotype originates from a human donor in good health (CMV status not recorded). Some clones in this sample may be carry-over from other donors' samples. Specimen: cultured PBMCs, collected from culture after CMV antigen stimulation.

The CDR3 sequence is CPSRRTQNTGELFF. The sequence in DNA is TGTCCCAGCAGACGGACTCAGAACACCGGGGAGCTGTTTTTT. The chain uses TRBV6-2 or TRBV6-3 and TRBJ2-2; TRBD2 could be the D gene, as 5 bases match. CDR1 and CDR2 are read off the germline V gene as MNHEY and SVGEGT. The CDR3 holds 14 amino acids from the cysteine to the phenylalanine. Only CDR3 DNA is held: 42 bases, read in frame from base 1.